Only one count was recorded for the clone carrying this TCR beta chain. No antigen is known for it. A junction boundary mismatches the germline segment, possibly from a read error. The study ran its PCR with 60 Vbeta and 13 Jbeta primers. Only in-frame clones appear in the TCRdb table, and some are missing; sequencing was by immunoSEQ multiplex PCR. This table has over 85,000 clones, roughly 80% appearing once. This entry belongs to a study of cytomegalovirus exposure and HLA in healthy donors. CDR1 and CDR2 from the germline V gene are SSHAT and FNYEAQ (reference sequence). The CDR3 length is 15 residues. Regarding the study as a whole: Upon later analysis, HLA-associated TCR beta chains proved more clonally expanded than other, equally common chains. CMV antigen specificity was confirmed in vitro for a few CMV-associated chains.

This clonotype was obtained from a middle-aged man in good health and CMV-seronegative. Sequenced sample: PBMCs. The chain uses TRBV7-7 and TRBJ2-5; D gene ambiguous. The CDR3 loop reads CASSERSPLGETQYF. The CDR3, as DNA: TGTGCTAGCAGCGAACGATCCCCCCTCGGGGAGACCCAGTACTTC. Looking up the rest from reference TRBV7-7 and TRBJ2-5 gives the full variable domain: GAGVSQSPRYKVTKRGQDVTLRCDPISSHATLYWYQQALGQGPEFLTYFNYEAQPDKSGLPSDRFSAERPEGSISTLTIQRTEQRDSAMYRCASSERSPLGETQYFGPGTRLLVL.